The 31 T cell receptor beta chains below were found in one sample sequenced in a study of blood T cell repertoires in COVID-19. Clones were sequenced by immunoSEQ multiplex PCR, and TCRdb holds only the in-frame ones, with some missing. The sample carries about 140,000 clones, 76% recorded once. Sequenced material: peripheral blood. The receptors were sampled from a woman of 80 years or more with active or convalescent COVID-19.

The V call is TRBV5-8, the J call TRBJ2-3; D possibly corresponds to TRBD2 (6 bases). The germline V gene has CDR1 SGHTS and CDR2 YDEGEE. Trimming took 1 base from V and 1 from J, leaving 10 bases between them. The CDR3 has 15 residues. The CDR3 spells CASSLYGGGTDTQYF. The CDR3, as DNA: TGTGCCAGCAGCTTGTACGGGGGTGGCACAGATACGCAGTATTTT.

The rearrangement links TRBV3-1 (or the pseudogene TRBV3-2) to TRBJ1-3; D gene ambiguous. Trimming shortened V by 1 base and J by 5 bases, and 9 bases separated the two germline ends. From germline, CDR1 is LGHDT and CDR2 YNNKEL (reference sequence). The CDR3 runs 14 residues. In DNA form, the CDR3 reads TGTGCCAGCAGCCAAGCCCAGGATCGAAACACCATATATTTT. Protein: CASSQAQDRNTIYF.

The CDR3 sequence is CAWRGQGSQPQHF. The DNA for the CDR3 is TGTGCCTGGAGGGGACAGGGGAGTCAGCCCCAGCATTTT. The chain combines TRBV30 with TRBJ1-5; TRBD1 agrees at 10 bases. Germline V gene lookup returns CDR1 GTSNPN and CDR2 SVGIG (reference sequence). With V trimmed by 3 bases and J by 6 bases, 2 bases remained unmatched. This CDR3 is built from 13 residues.

The chain combines TRBV2 with TRBJ1-6, with D tentatively TRBD1 (5 bases). The germline V gene has CDR1 SNHLY and CDR2 FYNNEI. The CDR3 loop spans 14 amino acids. The V and J ends lost 4 bases and 4 bases respectively, with 8 bases between them. The CDR3 coding sequence is TGTGCCAGCAGTGGACAGATGTATAATTCACCCCTCCACTTT. Amino acids: CASSGQMYNSPLHF.

The rearrangement joins TRBV2 to TRBJ2-3; 12 nucleotides match TRBD1. This CDR3 spans 15 amino acids. Germline CDR1 SNHLY, CDR2 FYNNEI. V gave up 6 bases and J gave up 6 bases; unmatched junction bases: 7. As DNA, the CDR3 is TGTGCCAGCAGCGTCCGGGACAGGGGGCTGGATACGCAGTATTTT. Its protein product is CASSVRDRGLDTQYF.

CDR3 sequence reads: CASSKTTANRRNQPQHF. The DNA for the CDR3 is TGTGCCAGCTCAAAGACTACGGCGAATAGACGCAATCAGCCCCAGCATTTT. The chain has TRBV18 and TRBJ1-5; D gene uncertain. The CDR3 has 17 residues. CDR1 is KGHSH and CDR2 is LQKENI in the germline V gene. The V end was cut by 5 bases, the J end by 2 bases, with 19 bases between. The whole variable domain, remainder taken from reference TRBV18 and TRBJ1-5, is NAGVMQNPRHLVRRRGQEARLRCSPMKGHSHVYWYRQLPEEGLKFMVYLQKENIIDESGMPKERFSAEFPKEGPSILRIQQVVRGDSAAYFCASSKTTANRRNQPQHFGDGTRLSIL.

The chain combines TRBV6-2 or TRBV6-3 with TRBJ1-5, with D perhaps matching TRBD1 (5 bases). The ends were cut back, 5 bases at V and 2 bases at J, with 10 bases in the middle. Germline V gene sequence: CDR1 MNHEY, CDR2 SVGEGT. The CDR3 is made up of 14 amino acids. The CDR3 sequence is CASSPDSRNQPQHF. The CDR3 nucleotides read TGTGCCAGCAGTCCCGACAGCCGCAATCAGCCCCAGCATTTT.

This chain links TRBV6-6 with TRBJ1-1; no clear D gene. Germline V gene sequence: CDR1 MNHNY, CDR2 SVGAGI (reference sequence). The CDR3 length is 13 residues. Trimming cost V 2 bases and J 6 bases, with 10 bases left between them. Here the CDR3 DNA reads TGTGCCAGCAGTTACCCCAATAGCCCTGAAGCTTTCTTT. This sequence encodes CASSYPNSPEAFF.

The chain joins TRBV18 to TRBJ2-7; 9 bases are a match to TRBD1. The CDR3 runs to 16 residues. V was pared by 1 base and J by 3 bases, with 7 bases of the junction left unmatched. Germline CDR1 and CDR2: KGHSH and LQKENI. Written as DNA, the CDR3 is TGTGCCAGCTCACCACTCGGGACAGGGAGCTTCTACGAGCAGTACTTC. Translating gives CASSPLGTGSFYEQYF.

The table lists this clone with a count of one. This sequence joins TRBV6-2 or TRBV6-3 and TRBJ2-7; no definite D call. This CDR3 contains 11 residues. Trimming pared 2 bases from V and 7 bases from J, leaving 6 bases between. Germline CDR1 is MNHEY and CDR2 is SVGEGT. The CDR3 bases are TGTGCCAGCAGTTACCCCCAAGAGCAGTACTTC. It yields the protein CASSYPQEQYF.

This clone was seen a single time. This chain joins TRBV20-1 and TRBJ2-7; TRBD2 might be the D (6 bases). This CDR3 is built from 15 residues. Germline V CDR1 and CDR2: DFQATT, SNEGSKA (reference sequence). V was trimmed by 3 bases and J by 1 base, leaving 16 bases between them. CDR3: CSASSPGVRSYEQYF. The CDR3 nucleotides are TGCAGTGCTAGTTCCCCGGGGGTACGATCCTACGAGCAGTACTTC.

The sample holds a few counts of this clone. The V call is TRBV18, the J call TRBJ1-5; 7 bases are a match to TRBD1. The CDR3 has 15 residues. The V and J ends lost 3 bases and 5 bases, in that order; junction bases with no gene match: 7. Germline V CDR1 and CDR2: KGHSH, LQKENI. The chain's CDR3 is CASSPGQINDQPQHF. The CDR3 DNA is TGTGCCAGCTCACCGGGACAGATAAACGATCAGCCCCAGCATTTT.

This clone showed up just a few times. The chain joins TRBV11-2 to TRBJ1-1, with 7 bases fitting TRBD1. V lost 0 bases and J lost 3; bases outside the gene matches: 4. Germline CDR1 is SGHAT and CDR2 is FQNNGV. CDR3 size: 15 residues. CDR3 in DNA: TGTGCCAGCAGCTTAGATATGACAGGGTACACTGAAGCTTTCTTT. It specifies CASSLDMTGYTEAFF.

The rearrangement uses TRBV30 and TRBJ2-3, with 8 bases fitting TRBD1. The V gene's germline CDR1 is GTSNPN and CDR2 SVGIG (reference sequence). V was pared by 0 bases and J by 4 bases, with 3 bases of the junction left unmatched. This CDR3 contains 14 residues. CDR3: CAWSVAGGPDTQYF. The CDR3 bases are TGTGCCTGGAGTGTAGCAGGGGGCCCAGATACGCAGTATTTT.

The chain recombines TRBV5-1 with TRBJ2-3, with TRBD1 as a possible D gene (6 bases). The CDR3 has 15 amino acids. V lost 0 bases, J lost 4 bases, and 12 bases lay in between. CDR1 and CDR2 from the germline V gene are SGHRS and YFSETQ. CDR3 in DNA: TGCGCCAGCAGCTTGGGGACAGTCCAAGCAGATACGCAGTATTTT. This encodes CASSLGTVQADTQYF.

This rearrangement joins TRBV9 to TRBJ1-1; 8 bases are shared with TRBD1. With 4 bases clipped from V and 6 bases from J, the junction kept 5 bases outside the gene matches. From germline, CDR1 is SGDLS and CDR2 YYNGEE. The CDR3 contains 13 residues. The CDR3 region is CASSIGTGAEAFF. Written as DNA, the CDR3 is TGTGCCAGCAGCATCGGGACAGGCGCTGAAGCTTTCTTT.

The genes are TRBV14 and TRBJ1-2; 9 positions agree with TRBD1. CDR3 size: 17 residues. Germline V gene sequence: CDR1 SGHDN, CDR2 FVKESK. Trimming at V came to 0 bases and at J to 5 bases, leaving 10 bases not matched to a gene. CDR3 loop: CASSQESSLGQGYGYTF. CDR3 nucleotides: TGTGCCAGCAGCCAAGAAAGTAGTCTCGGACAGGGGTATGGCTACACCTTC.

With respect to this clone: Germline is not matched at one junction end, which may reflect a read error. The chain couples TRBV30 to TRBJ2-5, with D possibly TRBD1 on 6 matching bases. The CDR3 totals 14 residues. CDR1 GTSNPN and CDR2 SVGIG come from the germline V gene (reference sequence). The CDR3 region is CAWSVGPSGQTQYF. The CDR3 nucleotides read TGTGCCTGGAGTGTCGGACCATCAGGACAGACACAGTACTTC.

The rearrangement links TRBV28 to TRBJ2-7; D possibly corresponds to TRBD2 (5 bases). Germline CDR1 and CDR2: MDHEN and SYDVKM. Trimming pared 5 bases from V and 0 bases from J, leaving 11 bases between. The CDR3 is 14 amino acids. CDR3 loop: CASSPSGYSYEQYF. DNA of the CDR3: TGTGCCAGCAGTCCGTCGGGGTACTCCTACGAGCAGTACTTC. Variable domain in full (rest from reference TRBV28 and TRBJ2-7): DVKVTQSSRYLVKRTGEKVFLECVQDMDHENMFWYRQDPGLGLRLIYFSYDVKMKEKGDIPEGYSVSREKKERFSLILESASTNQTSMYLCASSPSGYSYEQYFGPGTRLTVT.

Comment on this clone: At the DNA level, this CDR3 is encoded by other sequences in the same sample as well. V gene TRBV19 combines with J gene TRBJ1-1; TRBD1 matches at 8 bases. Germline V gene sequence: CDR1 LNHDA, CDR2 SQIVND (reference sequence). The length of the CDR3 is 13 residues. V shed 5 bases and J 1 base; nucleotides not matched to a gene: 0. The CDR3 DNA reads TGTGCCAGTAGTGACAGGGGGAACACTGAAGCTTTCTTT. Encoded protein: CASSDRGNTEAFF.

The chain employs TRBV6-1 and TRBJ2-1, with D perhaps matching TRBD2 (6 bases). This CDR3 region has 16 residues. Germline lookup yields CDR1 MNHNS and CDR2 SASEGT. V was cut by 0 bases and J by 4 bases, with 13 bases left in between. The CDR3 DNA follows: TGTGCCAGCAGTGAAGCGCTCCGGGGGAGTTACAATGAGCAGTTCTTC. Translation: CASSEALRGSYNEQFF.

This clone was counted a single time. The rearrangement joins TRBV6-6 to TRBJ2-3, with D possibly matching TRBD2 (6 bases). CDR1 and CDR2 from the germline V gene are MNHNY and SVGAGI (reference sequence). Trimming pared 1 base from V and 6 bases from J, leaving 8 bases between. This CDR3 spans 13 amino acids. The CDR3 protein is CASSYLGGDTQYF. In DNA, the CDR3 is TGTGCCAGCAGTTACTTAGGAGGGGATACGCAGTATTTT.

V and J are TRBV7-2 and TRBJ1-2; D may be TRBD1 (5 bases). The CDR3 runs 15 residues. Trimming took 1 base from V and 2 from J, leaving 11 bases between them. Germline V gene lookup returns CDR1 SGHTA and CDR2 FQGNSA. CDR3 loop: CASSLDTGGNYGYTF. DNA of the CDR3: TGTGCCAGCAGCTTAGATACGGGGGGGAACTATGGCTACACCTTC.

The chain is built from TRBV11-2 and TRBJ1-1; 9 bases match TRBD1. Trimming at V came to 5 bases and at J to 8 bases, leaving 12 bases not matched to a gene. The CDR3 extends over 15 amino acids. Looked up from germline, CDR1 is SGHAT and CDR2 is FQNNGV. The DNA of the CDR3 is TGTGCCAGCAGCCCGTTACAGGGGGCAGGAGGGGAAGCTTTCTTT. The encoded protein is CASSPLQGAGGEAFF.

This clone was seen only a few times. J is TRBJ1-6 and V is TRBV4-1; 10 nucleotides line up with TRBD1. The V gene end was trimmed by 4 bases and the J gene end by 5 bases; junction bases not matched to a gene: 5. Germline CDR1 MGHRA, CDR2 YSYEKL. This CDR3 comprises 16 residues. The CDR3 loop is CASSPRTGGDNSPLHF. For the CDR3, the DNA is TGCGCCAGCAGCCCCAGGACAGGGGGGGATAATTCACCCCTCCACTTT.

J is TRBJ1-5 and V is TRBV21-1; the table's D gene call, TRBD1, was not cross checked with the DNA. TRBV21-1 is annotated as a pseudogene. This CDR3 comprises 19 residues. CDR3 residues: CASSHLPPSDIQANQPQHF. In DNA, the CDR3 is TGTGCCAGCAGCCACCTTCCCCCCTCCGACATACAGGCTAATCAGCCCCAGCATTTT.

J is TRBJ2-7 and V is TRBV7-9; 8 bases map to TRBD1. This CDR3 has 13 residues. CDR1 and CDR2 from the germline V gene are SEHNR and FQNEAQ (reference sequence). J lost 4 bases, V lost 5 bases, and 4 bases had no gene match. The CDR3 region has the DNA TGTGCCAGCAGCCCTCGGGACAGGTACGAGCAGTACTTC. It specifies CASSPRDRYEQYF. The full variable domain, with the rest looked up from reference TRBV7-9 and TRBJ2-7, is DTGVSQNPRHKITKRGQNVTFRCDPISEHNRLYWYRQTLGQGPEFLTYFQNEAQLEKSRLLSDRFSAERPKGSFSTLEIQRTEQGDSAMYLCASSPRDRYEQYFGPGTRLTVT.

The chain employs TRBV4-1 and TRBJ2-7, with 7 bases lining up with TRBD1. The CDR3 has 16 amino acids. J gave up 5 bases and V 7 bases, and 17 bases lay outside the gene matches. Germline-derived CDR1 and CDR2 are MGHRA and YSYEKL. CDR3 amino acids: CASTRSGGRGFDEQYF. The CDR3 DNA reads as TGCGCCAGCACGCGTTCAGGTGGCAGGGGGTTCGACGAGCAGTACTTC.

The rearrangement uses TRBV5-4 and TRBJ2-5, with D perhaps TRBD2 (6 bases). The germline V and J ends were trimmed by 1 base and 5 bases, with 9 bases remaining between them. The CDR3 is made up of 13 amino acids. Looked up from germline, CDR1 is SGHNT and CDR2 is YYREEE (reference sequence). Written as DNA, the CDR3 is TGTGCCAGCAGCTTGTCGGGGAGGGAGACCCAGTACTTC. This encodes CASSLSGRETQYF.

This chain joins TRBV5-1 and TRBJ1-6, with TRBD1 as a possible D gene (6 bases). V was trimmed by 4 bases and J by 3 bases, leaving 11 bases between them. The CDR3 length is 15 residues. Germline V gene sequence: CDR1 SGHRS, CDR2 YFSETQ. CDR3 in DNA: TGCGCCAGCAGCATGACAGGAAACTATAATTCACCCCTCCACTTT. Translated: CASSMTGNYNSPLHF.

This chain joins TRBV6-5 and TRBJ1-2; D is uncertain. The germline gives CDR1 MNHEY, CDR2 SVGAGI. CDR3 length: 15 residues. Trimming took 6 bases from V and 3 from J, leaving 17 bases between them. In nucleotides, the CDR3 is TGTGCCAGCAGCCTCACGTTAGCCAATCACTATGGCTACACCTTC. Amino acids: CASSLTLANHYGYTF.